This is a list of T cell receptor beta chains from one sample in a study of shared clonotypes between healthy human individuals. Only in-frame clones appear in the TCRdb table, and some are missing; sequencing was by immunoSEQ multiplex PCR. The sample holds roughly 1 million clones, roughly 75% seen once. The sample comprised memory CD4+ T cells sorted from blood. The source of these receptors is a man between 18 and 29 years old in good health. Each CDR3 is given with its conserved first and last residue. The order of the fields is V gene, clone size, D gene, J gene, CDR3 protein, CDR3 DNA. D genes are given only for firm matches. A row's size may be missing; if present it is once, few, many or a size class.

TRBV19,.,TRBD2,TRBJ2-7,CASSPRASGSYEQYF,TGTGCCAGTAGTCCTAGGGCTAGCGGGAGTTACGAGCAGTACTTC
TRBV2,.,TRBD1,TRBJ1-4,CASSEVQGAGEKLFF,TGTGCCAGCAGTGAGGTACAGGGGGCTGGTGAAAAACTGTTTTTT
TRBV6-5,.,.,TRBJ2-1,CASSYSGGRTGDEQFF,TGTGCCAGCAGTTACTCGGGTGGGAGGACAGGCGATGAGCAGTTCTTC
TRBV6-1,.,TRBD1,TRBJ2-7,CASSRRTGGKYEQYF,TGTGCCAGCAGCCGCCGGACAGGGGGCAAGTACGAGCAGTACTTC
TRBV5-1,.,TRBD2,TRBJ2-1,CASTEGGGADNEQFF,TGCGCCAGCACGGAAGGCGGGGGGGCCGACAATGAGCAGTTCTTC
TRBV5-6,.,.,TRBJ2-1,CASSSGTGRYNEQFF,TGTGCCAGCAGCTCCGGGACTGGTCGCTACAATGAGCAGTTCTTC
TRBV30,.,TRBD2,TRBJ2-3,CAWSVPPGPAGGTDTQYF,TGTGCCTGGAGTGTACCGCCAGGACCAGCGGGAGGGACAGATACGCAGTATTTT
TRBV18,.,.,TRBJ1-1,CASSPPGRENTEAFF,TGTGCCAGCTCACCACCAGGTCGAGAGAACACTGAAGCTTTCTTT
TRBV9,.,TRBD2,TRBJ2-3,CASSRTTSEFTDTQYF,TGTGCCAGCAGCCGTACTACTAGCGAGTTTACAGATACGCAGTATTTT
TRBV19,.,.,TRBJ2-2,CASKGIGNTGELFF,TGTGCCAGTAAGGGGATAGGGAACACCGGGGAGCTGTTTTTT
TRBV4-3,.,.,TRBJ2-7,CASSRGPPMNEQYF,TGCGCCAGCAGCCGGGGACCGCCTATGAACGAGCAGTACTTC
TRBV29-1,many,.,TRBJ1-6,CSGTSRRPLHF,TGCAGCGGGACTTCGAGAAGACCCCTCCACTTT
TRBV14,.,.,TRBJ1-2,CASSQDRGQFLYGYTF,TGTGCCAGCAGCCAAGATCGTGGGCAGTTCCTCTATGGCTACACCTTC
TRBV18,.,.,TRBJ2-5,CASSPWVVWETQYF,TGTGCCAGCTCACCATGGGTTGTATGGGAGACCCAGTACTTC
TRBV5-4,once,.,TRBJ2-1,CASSSGGTRGGDEQFF,TGTGCCAGCAGCTCGGGCGGTACTAGGGGGGGCGATGAGCAGTTCTTC
TRBV2,once,.,TRBJ2-7,CASSRGQTTEQYF,TGTGCCAGCAGTCGGGGCCAGACAACCGAGCAGTACTTC
TRBV18,.,.,TRBJ1-2,CASSPIVGYGYTF,TGTGCCAGCTCACCTATTGTAGGCTATGGCTACACCTTC
TRBV5-1,.,.,TRBJ2-7,CASSLGTPPYEQYF,TGCGCCAGCAGCTTGGGAACGCCGCCCTACGAGCAGTACTTC
TRBV25-1,.,TRBD2,TRBJ2-3,CASSGRLAGADTQYF,TGTGCCAGCAGTGGCCGACTAGCGGGTGCAGATACGCAGTATTTT
TRBV28,.,.,TRBJ2-3,CASSFAGTQYF,TGTGCCAGCAGTTTTGCGGGGACGCAGTATTTT
TRBV5-1,.,TRBD1,TRBJ2-5,CASSNSGGLRETQYF,TGCGCCAGCAGCAACTCAGGGGGCTTGAGGGAGACCCAGTACTTC
TRBV2,.,.,TRBJ2-1,CASSGAEQFF,TGTGCCAGCAGTGGGGCCGAGCAGTTCTTC
TRBV5-6,.,TRBD1,TRBJ1-6,CASSYRQGVGSPLHF,TGTGCCAGCAGTTATAGACAGGGGGTCGGTTCACCCCTCCACTTT